This entry is about one T cell receptor beta chain. Its antigen remains unknown. The ends were cut back, 7 bases at V and 1 base at J, with 13 bases in the middle. The length of the CDR3 is 14 residues. From germline, CDR1 is MGHRA and CDR2 YSYEKL. The data were obtained in a study of shared clonotypes between healthy human individuals. Points from the study as a whole: Clonotypes that were shared across a few donors made up around 5% of naive CD4 clonotypes. Rarefaction revealed incomplete sorted-subset sequencing despite large depth.

Data came from immunoSEQ multiplex PCR; TCRdb stores just in-frame clones and leaves some out. The profile shows some 2,000,000 clones, over 85% of them singletons. Terminally differentiated effector memory CD45RA+ cells were excluded by CCR7 positive selection of CD45RO-negative cells. This clonotype was obtained from a young man in good health. The chain uses TRBV4-1 and TRBJ1-1; D uncertain. The sequencing input was naive CD8+ T cells sorted from blood. CDR3 sequence: CASTRTAKNTEAFF. DNA of the CDR3: TGCGCCAGCACCCGTACAGCCAAGAACACTGAAGCTTTCTTT.